This entry lists 30 T cell receptor beta chains sequenced from one sample in a study of blood T cells in healthy people across ages. A second PCR of roughly 7 to 11 cycles used a sample-barcoded 5' primer and a J-beta primer mix. One entry per CDR3 protein, called by TCRdb with MiXCR from the 5' RACE reads. The sample yields hundreds of thousands of distinct CDR3 sequences, approximately 40% seen once. Sequenced input: blood. The receptors were sampled from an older man in good health.

Concerning this clonotype: A junction boundary mismatches the germline segment, possibly from a read error. J is TRBJ2-7 and V is TRBV4-3; 9 bases map to TRBD2. The CDR3 has 15 amino acids. Per germline, CDR1 LGHNA and CDR2 YSLEER. The DNA for the CDR3 is TGCGCCAGCAGCATAGCGGGAGAGGGCACGGGGGAGCAGCACTTC. This gives the protein CASSIAGEGTGEQHF.

The chain recombines TRBV6-5 with TRBJ2-3; TRBD2 matches 11 bases. Trimming took 6 bases from V and 5 from J; bases not matched to a gene: 7. The CDR3 spans 15 residues. Germline lookup yields CDR1 MNHEY and CDR2 SVGAGI. The CDR3 spells CASSPGTSGRDTQYF. The CDR3 DNA reads as TGTGCCAGCAGCCCCGGCACTAGCGGGAGAGATACGCAGTATTTT.

In the case of this clonotype: Given a much more abundant clone one base away, this may be a read error. This rearrangement joins TRBV20-1 to TRBJ2-1, with 7 bases lining up with TRBD2. CDR1 and CDR2 from the germline V gene are DFQATT and SNEGSKA (reference sequence). The CDR3 extends over 14 amino acids. CDR3 amino acids: CSASRSGTYNGQFF. As DNA, the CDR3 is TGCAGTGCTAGCCGAAGCGGGACGTACAATGGGCAGTTCTTC.

This sequence joins TRBV20-1 and TRBJ2-7; 7 bases agree with TRBD2. Trimming removed 0 bases from V and 2 bases from J; junction bases left unmatched: 4. The CDR3 is 14 residues long. Germline lookup yields CDR1 DFQATT and CDR2 SNEGSKA (reference sequence). The CDR3 spells CSARDGGGAYEQYF. For the CDR3, the DNA is TGCAGTGCTAGAGATGGGGGGGGTGCCTACGAGCAGTACTTC.

This clonotype came up a few times. The chain carries TRBV20-1 and TRBJ2-1; D is possibly TRBD2 (6 bases). V lost 5 bases to trimming and J lost 3 bases, with 14 bases between them. Germline loops: CDR1 DFQATT, CDR2 SNEGSKA (reference sequence). This CDR3 region has 14 residues. The CDR3 nucleotides are TGCAGTGCTGGACGACTAGAGGGCTACAATGAGCAGTTCTTC. The encoded protein is CSAGRLEGYNEQFF.

This chain connects TRBV7-2 to TRBJ1-4; weak D call: TRBD1 (6 bases). The CDR3 covers 17 residues. The V end lost 5 bases, the J end lost 7 bases, and 23 bases lay between the germline ends. Germline values: CDR1 SGHTA, CDR2 FQGNSA. The CDR3 here is CASSPPGGGGAGEKLFF. The DNA for the CDR3 is TGTGCCAGCAGCCCCCCGGGTGGGGGGGGCGCAGGTGAAAAACTGTTTTTT.

This clonotype was recorded a few times. The V call is TRBV6-1, the J call TRBJ2-5; D ambiguous. V lost 8 bases, J lost 5 bases, and 18 bases lay in between. The V gene's germline CDR1 is MNHNS and CDR2 SASEGT. The length of the CDR3 is 14 residues. The CDR3 is CASENDNYVETQYF. Written as DNA, the CDR3 is TGTGCCAGCGAAAATGACAATTACGTGGAGACCCAGTACTTC.

This clonotype turned up a few times. V is TRBV7-2 and J is TRBJ2-7, with 10 nucleotides matching TRBD1. The germline CDR1 and CDR2 sequences are SGHTA and FQGNSA. V trimming: 5 bases; J trimming: 4 bases; junction bases outside the gene matches: 8. CDR3 length equals 15 residues. The CDR3 here is CASSHTGQGLYEQYF. The DNA for the CDR3 is TGTGCCAGCAGCCATACGGGACAGGGGTTGTACGAGCAGTACTTC. Complete variable domain (other parts from reference TRBV7-2 and TRBJ2-7): GAGVSQSPSNKVTEKGKDVELRCDPISGHTALYWYRQSLGQGLEFLIYFQGNSAPDKSGLPSDRFSAERTGGSVSTLTIQRTQQEDSAVYLCASSHTGQGLYEQYFGPGTRLTVT.

The genes are TRBV10-2 and TRBJ1-1, with 9 bases aligning to TRBD1. The junction had 9 bases not matched to a gene; V was cut back by 2 bases and J by 5 bases. CDR1 is WSHSY and CDR2 is SAAADI in the germline V gene. The CDR3 spans 16 residues. The DNA for the CDR3 is TGCGCCAGCAGTGAGGACCTACAGGGGACAGGGACTGAAGCTTTCTTT. Residues: CASSEDLQGTGTEAFF.

The genes are TRBV14 and TRBJ1-2; D is unclear. The CDR3 has 14 residues. Germline V gene sequence: CDR1 SGHDN, CDR2 FVKESK. Trimming took off 0 bases at V and 10 bases at J, with 15 bases between the two ends. The DNA of the CDR3 is TGTGCCAGCAGCCAAGATGCCGGGATACTAAACTACACCTTC. Protein product: CASSQDAGILNYTF.

The genes are TRBV6-5 and TRBJ1-1, with D unresolved. Germline CDR1 is MNHEY and CDR2 is SVGAGI. V lost 10 bases to trimming and J lost 11 bases, with 23 bases between them. The CDR3 is 13 amino acids. CDR3: CATSRPSDRAAFF. The CDR3, as DNA: TGTGCCACCTCCCGCCCATCTGACCGGGCGGCTTTCTTT.

This rearrangement joins TRBV20-1 to TRBJ2-5; 8 bases agree with TRBD2. Germline CDR1 is DFQATT and CDR2 is SNEGSKA (reference sequence). This CDR3 is built from 13 residues. V shed 4 bases and J 5 bases; nucleotides not matched to a gene: 6. CDR3 sequence: CSAKSGGKETQYF. The CDR3 nucleotides are TGCAGTGCTAAGAGCGGGGGCAAGGAGACCCAGTACTTC.

V is TRBV7-2 and J is TRBJ1-2, with 7 bases lining up with TRBD1. The CDR3 runs 15 residues. The ends lost 4 bases at V and 0 bases at J; junction bases unmatched: 5. Germline assignment: CDR1 SGHTA and CDR2 FQGNSA. CDR3: CASSSPGTANYGYTF. Written as DNA, the CDR3 is TGTGCCAGCAGCTCCCCCGGGACAGCTAACTATGGCTACACCTTC. Together with reference TRBV7-2 and TRBJ1-2, the CDR3 gives the full variable domain: GAGVSQSPSNKVTEKGKDVELRCDPISGHTALYWYRQSLGQGLEFLIYFQGNSAPDKSGLPSDRFSAERTGGSVSTLTIQRTQQEDSAVYLCASSSPGTANYGYTFGSGTRLTVV.

This clonotype was observed a handful of times. The V call is TRBV7-2, the J call TRBJ2-7; 8 bases map to TRBD1. The V and J ends lost 5 bases and 3 bases, in that order; junction bases with no gene match: 9. From germline, CDR1 is SGHTA and CDR2 FQGNSA. The CDR3 spans 15 residues. CDR3 DNA: TGTGCCAGCAGCATTACCCGGGACAGGAGCTACGAGCAGTACTTC. Translated: CASSITRDRSYEQYF.

The V gene is TRBV20-1, the J gene TRBJ1-1, with D hard to call. The V end was cut by 4 bases, the J end by 5 bases, with 14 bases between. CDR1 and CDR2 from the germline V gene are DFQATT and SNEGSKA (reference sequence). CDR3 size: 13 residues. CDR3 amino acids: CSATTGRWTEAFF. DNA of the CDR3: TGCAGTGCTACTACGGGTAGATGGACTGAAGCTTTCTTT.

A few counts support this clonotype. The genes are TRBV20-1 and TRBJ2-1; TRBD2 agrees at 11 bases. From germline, CDR1 is DFQATT and CDR2 SNEGSKA (reference sequence). V was clipped by 0 bases and J by 6 bases; unmatched bases: 13. The CDR3 extends over 18 amino acids. In DNA form, the CDR3 reads TGCAGTGCTAGAGATCAACTAGCGGGAGAACGGATGGGCAATGAGCAGTTCTTC. Translating gives CSARDQLAGERMGNEQFF.

The rearrangement joins TRBV20-1 to TRBJ2-5; weak D call: TRBD1 (5 bases). The germline gives CDR1 DFQATT, CDR2 SNEGSKA (reference sequence). This CDR3 region has 14 residues. The V and J ends lost 6 bases and 4 bases respectively, with 18 bases between them. The CDR3, as DNA: TGCAGTGCGGAGAAGGGGTTAGCTGGAGAGACCCAGTACTTC. The encoded protein is CSAEKGLAGETQYF.

As to this clonotype: A much more abundant neighbour one base away suggests this may be a read error. This rearrangement joins TRBV20-1 to TRBJ2-3; 8 nucleotides agree with TRBD2. Germline trimming cut 4 bases from V and 5 bases from J; bases unmatched to any gene: 8. Per the germline V gene, CDR1 is DFQATT and CDR2 is SNEGSKA (reference sequence). This CDR3 spans 14 amino acids. The CDR3 sequence is CSAITGREVDTQYF. CDR3 DNA: TGCAGTGCTATAACGGGGCGGGAGGTAGATACGCAGTATTTT.

In the case of this clonotype: A junction boundary mismatches the germline segment, possibly from a read error. This chain connects TRBV9 to TRBJ2-1, with TRBD2 as a possible D gene (6 bases). The J call may be in error: the DNA end matches TRBJ2-7 better. CDR3 size: 14 residues. The V gene's germline CDR1 is SGDLS and CDR2 YYNGEE. CDR3: CATSSRTNGGEQYF. DNA of the CDR3: TGTGCCACCAGCTCACGGACTAACGGAGGGGAGCAGTACTTC.

V gene TRBV6-2 or TRBV6-3 combines with J gene TRBJ2-3, with 8 bases that match TRBD1. There are 13 residues in the CDR3. J lost 5 bases, V lost 6 bases, and 4 bases had no gene match. Germline lookup yields CDR1 MNHEY and CDR2 SVGEGT. The CDR3 spells CASRTTGGDTQYF. The DNA for the CDR3 is TGTGCCAGCAGGACCACAGGGGGAGATACGCAGTATTTT.

The chain is built from TRBV4-3 and TRBJ2-2; a possible D gene is TRBD1 (6 bases). The CDR3 sequence is 14 residues long. V dropped 2 bases and J dropped 5 bases, with 9 bases sitting between them. Germline V gives CDR1 LGHNA, CDR2 YSLEER. The CDR3 DNA reads as TGCGCCAGCAGCCAACCTCAGGGGACCGGGGAGCTGTTTTTT. This sequence encodes CASSQPQGTGELFF.

V and J are TRBV4-2 and TRBJ2-7; 10 bases are shared with TRBD2. V shed 0 bases and J 0 bases; nucleotides not matched to a gene: 11. The CDR3 has 19 residues. Germline loops: CDR1 LGHNA, CDR2 YNFKEQ. The CDR3 loop reads CASSQELLAGRPSSYEQYF. CDR3 sequence (DNA): TGTGCCAGCAGCCAAGAGCTACTAGCGGGACGTCCGAGCTCCTACGAGCAGTACTTC.

V usage is TRBV6-2 or TRBV6-3 and J usage is TRBJ1-1; possibly TRBD1 for D (6 bases). Germline V CDR1 and CDR2: MNHEY, SVGEGT. The CDR3 has 15 residues. Trimming left V 5 bases short and J 2 bases short, with 15 bases between. This CDR3 is CASSASGTRNTEAFF. CDR3 in DNA: TGTGCCAGCAGTGCCTCGGGGACACGCAACACTGAAGCTTTCTTT.

The rearrangement joins TRBV15 to TRBJ2-1, with 10 bases matching TRBD2. This CDR3 region has 15 residues. With V trimmed by 2 bases and J by 7 bases, 5 bases remained unmatched. The germline V gene has CDR1 LNHNV and CDR2 YYDKDF (reference sequence). DNA for the CDR3: TGTGCCACCAGCAGACAGCGGGGGGGCCGAAATGAGCAGTTCTTC. It yields the protein CATSRQRGGRNEQFF.

Comment on this clonotype: At one of its ends the junction is not consistent with the germline gene, which may arise from a read error. The chain has TRBV7-2 and TRBJ2-1, with D possibly called TRBD1 or TRBD2 (5 bases each). Germline V gives CDR1 SGHTA, CDR2 FQGNSA. The CDR3 runs to 13 residues. DNA for the CDR3: TGTGCCAGCACCCGGGGCCTATACAATGAGCAGTTATTC. Translating it yields CASTRGLYNEQLF.

This clonotype has a count of ten or more. The chain employs TRBV18 and TRBJ2-6, with no clear D. The germline gives CDR1 KGHSH, CDR2 LQKENI. The CDR3 loop spans 16 amino acids. Trimming removed 6 bases at V and 1 base at J, with 13 bases between. DNA for the CDR3: TGTGCCAGCTCCGGGTTAAGGAATTCTGGGGCCAACGTCCTGACTTTC. This sequence encodes CASSGLRNSGANVLTF.

The gene calls are TRBV2 and TRBJ2-3; TRBD2 agrees at 12 bases. CDR3 size: 16 residues. J gave up 10 bases and V 5 bases, and 13 bases lay outside the gene matches. Germline V gene lookup returns CDR1 SNHLY and CDR2 FYNNEI. The CDR3 spells CASSFTGLAGGDAQYF. The CDR3 region has the DNA TGTGCCAGCAGTTTCACCGGGCTAGCGGGGGGGGACGCGCAGTATTTT.

The rearrangement uses TRBV15 and TRBJ1-4; D ambiguous. The germline CDR1 and CDR2 sequences are LNHNV and YYDKDF (reference sequence). The CDR3 extends over 15 amino acids. Trimming shortened V by 1 base and J by 2 bases, and 8 bases separated the two germline ends. CDR3: CATSRGQGTNEKLFF. CDR3 coding DNA: TGTGCCACCAGCAGAGGGCAAGGGACTAATGAAAAACTGTTTTTT.

The genes are TRBV7-2 and TRBJ2-7, with D uncertain. V gave up 0 bases and J gave up 9 bases, with 12 bases separating them. In germline, CDR1 is SGHTA, CDR2 FQGNSA. This CDR3 is 13 amino acids long. CDR3: CASSLAMGLAQYF. Written as DNA, the CDR3 is TGTGCCAGCAGCTTAGCGATGGGGTTAGCGCAGTACTTC. Supplemented by reference TRBV7-2 and TRBJ2-7, the full variable domain reads GAGVSQSPSNKVTEKGKDVELRCDPISGHTALYWYRQSLGQGLEFLIYFQGNSAPDKSGLPSDRFSAERTGGSVSTLTIQRTQQEDSAVYLCASSLAMGLAQYFGPGTRLTVT.

CDR3 amino acids: CASSLRVQVNTEAFF. DNA for the CDR3: TGTGCCAGCAGTTTAAGGGTTCAGGTGAACACTGAAGCTTTCTTT. V usage is TRBV12-3 or TRBV12-4 and J usage is TRBJ1-1, with D unclear. This CDR3 region has 15 residues. Trimming left V 2 bases short and J 0 bases short, with 10 bases between.